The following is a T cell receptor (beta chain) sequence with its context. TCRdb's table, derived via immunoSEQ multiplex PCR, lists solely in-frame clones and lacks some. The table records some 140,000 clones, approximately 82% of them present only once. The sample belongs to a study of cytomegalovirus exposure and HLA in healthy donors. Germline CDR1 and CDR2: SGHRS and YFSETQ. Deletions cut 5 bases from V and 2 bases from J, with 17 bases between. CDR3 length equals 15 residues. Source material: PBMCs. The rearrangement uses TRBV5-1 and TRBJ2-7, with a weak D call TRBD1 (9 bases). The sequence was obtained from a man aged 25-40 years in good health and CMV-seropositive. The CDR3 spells CASRIAGQGPYEQYF. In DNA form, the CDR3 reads TGCGCCAGCAGGATAGCGGGACAGGGTCCCTACGAGCAGTACTTC.